The clone carrying this T cell receptor (beta chain) was found once. The antigen is not known. Unmatched junction bases numbered 16, after V lost 4 bases and J lost 4 bases. The V gene's germline CDR1 is MGHRA and CDR2 YSYEKL. This CDR3 spans 18 amino acids. Doses given second, at about 4 or about 12 weeks, were pooled. The data derive from a study of T cell responses to AZD1222 COVID-19 vaccine. Profiled with immunoSEQ multiplex PCR; TCRdb holds only in-frame clones, not every one. The repertoire includes nearly 35,000 clones, about four fifths of them detected once, and roughly 4.9% sits in the top ten. General study results and limits: Unmutated variant regions are reportedly targeted by nearly half of spike-specific TCRs. At study baseline, merely more than 5 AZD1222 recipients were seropositive. White British people made up most donors, females outnumbered males, and clonal diversity was possibly underestimated.

The gene calls are TRBV4-1 and TRBJ2-1; TRBD1 agrees at 7 bases. The material was peripheral blood, obtained 28 days after the second AZD1222 dose. The receptor was isolated from an adult who received the AZD1222 COVID-19 vaccine. CDR3 sequence reads: CASSPTPPRTGEYNEQFF. The CDR3 DNA reads TGCGCCAGCAGCCCAACACCCCCAAGGACAGGCGAATACAATGAGCAGTTCTTC.